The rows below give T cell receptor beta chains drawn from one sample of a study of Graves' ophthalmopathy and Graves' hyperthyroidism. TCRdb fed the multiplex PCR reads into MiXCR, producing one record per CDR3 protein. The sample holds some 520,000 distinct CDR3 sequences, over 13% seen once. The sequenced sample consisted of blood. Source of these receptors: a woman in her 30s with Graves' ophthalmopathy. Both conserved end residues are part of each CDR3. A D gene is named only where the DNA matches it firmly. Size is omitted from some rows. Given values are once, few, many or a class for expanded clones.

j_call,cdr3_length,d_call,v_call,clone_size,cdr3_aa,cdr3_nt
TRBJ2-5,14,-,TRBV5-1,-,CASSFDDPQETQYF,TGCGCCAGCAGCTTCGACGACCCCCAAGAGACCCAGTACTTC
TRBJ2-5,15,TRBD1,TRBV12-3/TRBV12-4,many,CASSYGTASQETQYF,TGTGCCAGCAGCTACGGGACAGCCTCACAAGAGACCCAGTACTTC
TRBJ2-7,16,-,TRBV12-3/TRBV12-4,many,CASSRGPLGKHYEQYF,TGTGCCAGCAGCCGAGGACCCTTGGGAAAACATTACGAGCAGTACTTC
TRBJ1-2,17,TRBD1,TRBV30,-,CAWSVGTGTRANYGYTF,TGTGCCTGGAGTGTTGGGACAGGGACCCGGGCAAACTATGGCTACACCTTC
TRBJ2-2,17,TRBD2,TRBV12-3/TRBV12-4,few,CASSSTSGDRRTGELFF,TGTGCCAGCAGTTCGACTAGCGGGGACAGAAGGACCGGGGAGCTGTTTTTT
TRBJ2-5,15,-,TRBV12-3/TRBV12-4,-,CASSPRPPKQETQYF,TGTGCCAGCAGCCCCCGACCGCCAAAACAAGAGACCCAGTACTTC
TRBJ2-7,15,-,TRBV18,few,CASSSGLKSSYEQYF,TGTGCCAGCTCCTCGGGGTTGAAAAGCTCCTACGAGCAGTACTTC
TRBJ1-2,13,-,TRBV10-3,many,CAISVGYGDGYTF,TGTGCCATCAGTGTGGGTTATGGGGATGGCTACACCTTC
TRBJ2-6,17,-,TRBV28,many,CASRDAGISSGANVLTF,TGTGCCAGCAGAGACGCAGGGATTAGCTCTGGGGCCAACGTCCTGACTTTC
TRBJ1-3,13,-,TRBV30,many,CAWNAISGNTIYF,TGTGCCTGGAACGCGATCTCTGGAAACACCATATATTTT
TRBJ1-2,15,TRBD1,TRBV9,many,CASSATGDGNYGYTF,TGTGCCAGCAGCGCCACAGGGGACGGTAACTATGGCTACACCTTC
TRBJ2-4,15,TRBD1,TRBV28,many,CASSSYGQDSGIQYF,TGTGCCAGCAGTTCCTACGGACAGGATAGTGGCATTCAGTACTTC
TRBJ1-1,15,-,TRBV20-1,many,CSARDGDGGDTEAFF,TGCAGTGCTAGAGATGGGGACGGGGGGGACACTGAAGCTTTCTTT
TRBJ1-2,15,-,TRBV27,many,CASSTSGTSNYGYTF,TGTGCCAGCAGTACCTCCGGGACATCTAACTATGGCTACACCTTC
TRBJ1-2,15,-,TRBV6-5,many,CASSYSPRQTYGYTF,TGTGCCAGCAGTTACTCGCCTCGACAGACCTATGGCTACACCTTC
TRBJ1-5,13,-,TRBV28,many,CASSSGDYQPQHF,TGTGCCAGCAGTTCGGGGGATTATCAGCCCCAGCATTTT
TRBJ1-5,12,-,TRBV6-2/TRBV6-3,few,CASSYGSGAQHF,TGTGCCAGCAGCTATGGGTCCGGAGCCCAGCATTTT
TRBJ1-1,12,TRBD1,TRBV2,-,CASSQGDTEACF,TGTGCCAGCAGTCAGGGGGACACTGAAGCTTGCTTT
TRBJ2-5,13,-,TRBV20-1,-,CSARTLYQETQYF,TGCAGTGCTAGAACGCTGTACCAAGAGACCCAGTACTTC
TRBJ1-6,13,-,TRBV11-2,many,CASSFSENSPLHF,TGTGCCAGCAGCTTTAGTGAGAATTCACCCCTCCACTTT
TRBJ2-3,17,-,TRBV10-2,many,CASYAHGGAPNTDTQYF,TGCGCCAGCTACGCTCACGGGGGAGCACCCAACACAGATACGCAGTATTTT
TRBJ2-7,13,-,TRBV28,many,CASSLRAEYEQYF,TGTGCCAGCAGTTTACGGGCAGAATACGAGCAGTACTTC
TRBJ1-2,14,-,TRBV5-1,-,CASSFPGAQGGYTF,TGCGCCAGCAGCTTCCCGGGGGCGCAAGGTGGCTACACCTTC
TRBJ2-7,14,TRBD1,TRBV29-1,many,CSVKTGTGGHEQYF,TGCAGCGTGAAAACCGGGACAGGGGGCCACGAGCAGTACTTC
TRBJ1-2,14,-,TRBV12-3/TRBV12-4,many,CASSLEQFNYGYTF,TGTGCCAGCAGTTTAGAACAGTTTAACTATGGCTACACCTTC
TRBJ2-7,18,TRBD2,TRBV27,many,CASSPSRGASGSSYEQYF,TGTGCCAGCAGTCCTTCCCGGGGGGCTAGCGGGAGTTCCTACGAGCAGTACTTC
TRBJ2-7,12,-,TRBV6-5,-,CASSYAAYEQYF,TGTGCCAGCAGTTATGCGGCCTACGAGCAGTACTTC
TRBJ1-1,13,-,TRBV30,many,CAWSESGNTEAFF,TGTGCCTGGAGTGAATCGGGGAACACTGAAGCTTTCTTT
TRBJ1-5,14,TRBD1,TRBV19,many,CASSISTGGQPQHF,TGTGCCAGTAGTATCTCTACAGGGGGCCAGCCCCAGCATTTT
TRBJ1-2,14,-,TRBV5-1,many,CASSLARPQNGYTF,TGCGCCAGCAGCTTGGCCAGGCCGCAGAATGGCTACACCTTC
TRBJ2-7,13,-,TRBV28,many,CASSFRQSYEQYF,TGTGCCAGCAGTTTTCGGCAAAGCTACGAGCAGTACTTC
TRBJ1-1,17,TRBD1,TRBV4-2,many,CASTGQGAYRTNTEAFF,TGTGCCAGCACCGGGCAGGGGGCTTATCGAACGAACACTGAAGCTTTCTTT
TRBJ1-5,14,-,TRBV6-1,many,CASSEADEYQPQHF,TGTGCCAGCAGCGAAGCGGACGAGTATCAGCCCCAGCATTTT
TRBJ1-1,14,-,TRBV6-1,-,CASSEMSGRVEAFF,TGTGCCAGCAGTGAAATGTCAGGTAGAGTGGAAGCTTTCTTT
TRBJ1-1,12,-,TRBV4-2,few,CASSQDRVGAFF,TGTGCCAGCAGCCAAGACAGGGTGGGAGCTTTCTTT
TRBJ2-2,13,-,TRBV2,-,CASSEGFTGELFF,TGTGCCAGCAGTGAGGGATTTACCGGGGAGCTGTTTTTT
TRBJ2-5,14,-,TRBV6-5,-,CASSGTNLQETQYF,TGTGCCAGCAGCGGGACAAACCTCCAAGAGACCCAGTACTTC
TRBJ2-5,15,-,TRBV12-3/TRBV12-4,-,CASSRTPHLQETQYF,TGTGCCAGCAGCAGGACTCCCCATCTTCAAGAGACCCAGTACTTC
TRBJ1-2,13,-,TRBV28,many,CASSRPTGEGYTF,TGTGCCAGCAGTCGCCCCACGGGGGAAGGCTACACCTTC
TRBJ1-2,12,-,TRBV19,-,CASSRTIYGYTF,TGTGCCAGTAGTCGCACAATTTATGGCTACACCTTC
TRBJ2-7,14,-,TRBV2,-,CASSEWGAGDEQYF,TGTGCCAGCAGTGAGTGGGGAGCGGGCGACGAGCAGTACTTC
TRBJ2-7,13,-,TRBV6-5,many,CASSYDGTYEQYF,TGTGCCAGCAGCTACGACGGCACCTACGAGCAGTACTTC
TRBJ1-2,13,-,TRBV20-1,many,CSAREETVYGYTF,TGCAGTGCTAGAGAGGAGACAGTCTATGGCTACACCTTC
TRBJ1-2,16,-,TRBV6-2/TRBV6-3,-,CASTDVEAKSNYGYTF,TGTGCCAGCACGGACGTTGAGGCGAAATCAAACTATGGCTACACCTTC
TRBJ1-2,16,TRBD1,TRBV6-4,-,CASSDPGDSTNYGYTF,TGTGCCAGCAGTGACCCGGGGGACAGTACTAACTATGGCTACACCTTC
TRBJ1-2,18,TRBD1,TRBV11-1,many,CASSLAQGAQRAHYGYTF,TGTGCCAGCAGCTTAGCGCAGGGGGCGCAACGGGCGCACTATGGCTACACCTTC
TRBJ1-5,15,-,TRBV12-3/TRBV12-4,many,CASSPSGAGNQPQHF,TGTGCCAGCAGTCCATCGGGGGCAGGCAATCAGCCCCAGCATTTT
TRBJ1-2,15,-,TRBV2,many,CASSEVWTGGNGYTF,TGTGCCAGCAGTGAAGTATGGACGGGCGGGAATGGCTACACCTTC
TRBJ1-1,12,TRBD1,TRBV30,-,CALGQGGTEAFF,TGTGCCTTGGGACAGGGGGGGACTGAAGCTTTCTTT
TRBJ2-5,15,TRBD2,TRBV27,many,CASSLAGLAWETQYF,TGTGCCAGCAGTTTAGCGGGACTAGCTTGGGAGACCCAGTACTTC
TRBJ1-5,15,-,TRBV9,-,CASSVAAEEGQPQHF,TGTGCCAGCAGCGTAGCGGCAGAGGAAGGACAGCCCCAGCATTTT
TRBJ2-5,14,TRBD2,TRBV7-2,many,CASSPGLAGQSQYF,TGTGCCAGCAGCCCGGGACTAGCGGGGCAGTCCCAGTACTTC
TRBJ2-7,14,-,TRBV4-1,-,CASSPAGRTYEQYF,TGCGCCAGCAGCCCGGCGGGACGGACCTACGAGCAGTACTTC